A single T cell receptor (beta chain) is shown here with its context. In this sample, this clone turned up once. Its antigen is not yet known. Base qualities are not provided; no much larger clone lies one nucleotide away. The sample's treatment or condition, from its label and the paper: roughly 20 received Ad26.COV2.S at low or high dose, single or two shots; five or six received placebo; per-sample allocation not given. For vaccine and placebo recipients, the sequenced repertoires came from samples collected on day 63 after the first injection. In Cohort 1b, around 25 adults aged 18-55 years were enrolled at a single site in Boston, USA, between 29 July and 7 August 2020. Ad26.COV2.S was a replication-incompetent adenovirus type 26 vector that expressed a prefusion-stabilized SARS-CoV-2 spike protein derived from the original Wuhan strain. Taken from the germline V gene, the CDR1 and CDR2 loops are SGDLS and YYNGEE. V loses 0 bases at its end and J loses 6 bases; junction bases beyond the gene matches: 2. The CDR3 measures 14 amino acids from cysteine to phenylalanine. This entry keeps only the CDR3 DNA: 42 bases, framed from base 1.

These data come from a study of Ad26.COV2.S vaccination and SARS-CoV-2 variants (dated by TCRdb to the early 2020s). For the study in its entirety: Donors in the vaccine arm were drawn from COV1001, a phase I-IIa trial of Ad26.COV2.S in healthy adults that was multicentre, randomized, double-blind and placebo-controlled. Ad26.COV2.S was given intramuscularly at 5x10^10 or 1x10^11 viral particles, as a single shot or as two shots 56 days apart. TCRbeta repertoire sequencing was used to assess the specificity and breadth of SARS-CoV-2-reactive T cell receptors after Ad26.COV2.S vaccination. The TCR-sequenced set comprised about 32 samples: around 20 Ad26.COV2.S vaccine recipients, 5 placebo recipients and 8 SARS-CoV-2 convalescent individuals. Trial participants were randomized into five groups of five, in which low-dose or high-dose Ad26.COV2.S was given once or twice, or placebo was given on both occasions. Throughout the experiments and outcome assessment, investigators stayed blinded to trial group allocation. Paper-wide results and their limitations: Comparable non-spike TCR breadth was observed between vaccine and placebo recipients, consistent with only spike being contained in the vaccine. After vaccination, substantial breadth of spike-specific CD8+ and CD4+ T cell responses was reported. Ad26.COV2.S recipients had higher spike-specific TCR breadth than placebo recipients (P = 0.0014). Comparing responses between vaccine doses or regimens was not something the study was powered to do. The authors noted that total T cell responses may have been underestimated by the TCR breadth and depth analyses.

The immunoSEQ Assay was the method used to sequence TCRbeta CDR3 regions. After extraction, genomic DNA underwent amplification by bias-controlled multiplex PCR, followed by high-throughput sequencing. The study's processing was this. To quantify the absolute abundance of every unique TCRbeta CDR3 region, sequences were collapsed and filtered. T cell fraction was estimated by normalization of TCRbeta template counts to usable DNA, with usable DNA being measured through amplification of reference genes present in all nucleated cells. Repertoire TCRs were annotated as SARS-CoV-2-specific by exact matching of V gene, CDR3 amino acid sequence and J gene to a known reactive TCR set. The reference SARS-CoV-2 TCR set was derived from MIRA and filtered for enrichment in COVID-19-positive ImmuneCODE repertoires, a step that removed public or cross-reactive TCRs. Based on the MIRA antigens, annotated TCRs were further analysed at the level of specific ORF or position within ORF. Breadth was defined as annotated unique rearrangements over total unique productive rearrangements; depth was the summed frequency of those rearrangements. Two-sided Wilcoxon rank-sum tests were used to compare TCR breadth between groups. The clones in this table, taken by TCRdb from immuneACCESS, are in-frame only. Not every clone is retained; where verified, under half of the shortfall comes from an unresolved V gene, and the cause of the rest is unknown. V, J and clone size are taken as reported in that table, and D and trimming were inferred from the DNA itself. The table for this sample lists 200,000 to 250,000 clones; 88% of them were counted only once. The top ten clones comprise 9.5% to 12% of the sample.

This receptor chain uses TRBV9 and TRBJ1-5, with 8 bases in between that match TRBD1. The sequence derives from a person between 18 and 65 years old who received the Ad26.COV2.S COVID-19 vaccine or a placebo. Sequenced here: peripheral blood, sampled in a trial of Ad26.COV2.S vaccine versus placebo. The DNA reads TGTGCCAGCAGCGTAGGGACAGGGAGTCAGCCCCAGCATTTT. This codes for CASSVGTGSQPQHF.